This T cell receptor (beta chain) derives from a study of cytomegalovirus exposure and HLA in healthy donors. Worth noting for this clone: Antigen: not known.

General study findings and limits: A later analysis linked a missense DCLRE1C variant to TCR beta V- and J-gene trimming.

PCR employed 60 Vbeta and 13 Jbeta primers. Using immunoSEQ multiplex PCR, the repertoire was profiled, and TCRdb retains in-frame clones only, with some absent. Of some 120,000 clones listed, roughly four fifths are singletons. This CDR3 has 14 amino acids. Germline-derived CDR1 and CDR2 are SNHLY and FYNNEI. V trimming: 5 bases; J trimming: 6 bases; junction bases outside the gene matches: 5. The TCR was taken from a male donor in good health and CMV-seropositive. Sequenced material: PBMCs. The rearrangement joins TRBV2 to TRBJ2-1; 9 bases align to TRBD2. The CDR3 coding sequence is TGTGCCAGCAGTTTGAAGCGGGAGGTCAATGAGCAGTTCTTC. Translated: CASSLKREVNEQFF.